Below are 21 T cell receptor beta chains sequenced from a single sample in a study of immune evolution from preneoplasia to lung adenocarcinoma. Generated by immunoSEQ multiplex PCR, the TCRdb table keeps only in-frame clones and is missing some. The repertoire includes tens of thousands of clones, roughly four fifths of them detected once, and around 6.1% sits in the top ten. The material sequenced was FFPE invasive lung adenocarcinoma tissue. These receptors were collected from a person aged 55 to 75 with lung adenocarcinoma.

This clone has only a few counts. The rearrangement joins TRBV7-2 to TRBJ2-7; tentatively, D is TRBD2 (6 bases). The CDR3 runs 13 residues. Germline CDR1 SGHTA, CDR2 FQGNSA. Trimming pared 5 bases from V and 1 base from J, leaving 9 bases between. The CDR3, as DNA: TGTGCCAGCAGCCGGGGACTGTCCTACGAGCAGTACTTC. Translated: CASSRGLSYEQYF. The full variable domain, in which reference TRBV7-2 and TRBJ2-7 provide the parts outside the CDR3, is GAGVSQSPSNKVTEKGKDVELRCDPISGHTALYWYRQSLGQGLEFLIYFQGNSAPDKSGLPSDRFSAERTGGSVSTLTIQRTQQEDSAVYLCASSRGLSYEQYFGPGTRLTVT.

The J gene is TRBJ2-1, the V gene TRBV28; TRBD2 agrees at 11 bases. Germline V gene lookup returns CDR1 MDHEN and CDR2 SYDVKM. This CDR3 is 14 amino acids long. Losses at the gene ends were 6 bases for V and 9 bases for J; bases not matched to a gene: 7. As DNA, the CDR3 is TGTGCCAGCAGCTCTAGCGGGAGGTTAGGTGAGCAGTTCTTC. It translates to CASSSSGRLGEQFF.

The V gene is TRBV5-6, the J gene TRBJ2-1; D gene ambiguous. The V gene lost 0 bases and the J gene lost 14 bases, with 9 bases spanning the gap. The CDR3 sequence is 11 residues long. The germline CDR1 and CDR2 sequences are SGHDT and YYEEEE. The chain's CDR3 is CASSLGVGKFF. CDR3 DNA sequence: TGTGCCAGCAGCTTGGGGGTAGGGAAGTTCTTC.

The J gene is TRBJ1-4, the V gene TRBV15; D is possibly TRBD1 (5 bases). From germline, CDR1 is LNHNV and CDR2 YYDKDF (reference sequence). V was pared by 9 bases and J by 2 bases, with 10 bases between. The CDR3 has 13 amino acids. The CDR3 reads CATGRGTNEKLFF. CDR3 DNA: TGTGCCACGGGCCGGGGGACTAATGAAAAACTGTTTTTT.

The chain is built from TRBV5-1 and TRBJ2-7; D is unclear. The CDR3 has 12 amino acids. Germline loops: CDR1 SGHRS, CDR2 YFSETQ. V was clipped by 0 bases and J by 3 bases, with 4 bases between them. CDR3 coding DNA: TGCGCCAGCAGCTTGGGTGGCTACGAGCAGTACTTC. It encodes CASSLGGYEQYF.

The chain recombines TRBV2 with TRBJ2-7; 8 bases map to TRBD1. The CDR3 has 15 residues. V gave up 2 bases and J gave up 6 bases; unmatched junction bases: 9. Germline assignment: CDR1 SNHLY and CDR2 FYNNEI. The CDR3 DNA reads TGTGCCAGCAGTGAAACGGACAGGGTTAAGGGCGAGCAGTACTTC. Residues: CASSETDRVKGEQYF.

This chain links TRBV7-9 with TRBJ1-3; D ambiguous. V was cut by 2 bases and J by 4 bases, with 6 bases left in between. Germline loops: CDR1 SEHNR, CDR2 FQNEAQ (reference sequence). CDR3 length: 13 residues. Written as DNA, the CDR3 is TGTGCCAGCAGCTTAACCGCCGGAAACACCATATATTTT. Translated, it gives CASSLTAGNTIYF. Full variable domain (rest looked up from reference TRBV7-9 and TRBJ1-3): DTGVSQNPRHKITKRGQNVTFRCDPISEHNRLYWYRQTLGQGPEFLTYFQNEAQLEKSRLLSDRFSAERPKGSFSTLEIQRTEQGDSAMYLCASSLTAGNTIYFGEGSWLTVV.

This chain connects TRBV29-1 to TRBJ2-7; possibly TRBD1 or TRBD2 for D (6 bases each). The germline CDR1 and CDR2 sequences are SQVTM and ANQGSEA. V lost 6 bases to trimming and J lost 3 bases, with 18 bases between them. The CDR3 runs 14 residues. The CDR3, as DNA: TGCAGCGTGATCCCAGCGAGGGGGGTCTACGAGCAGTACTTC. Its protein product is CSVIPARGVYEQYF.

The chain is built from TRBV2 and TRBJ1-5; D is ambiguous. Trimming cost V 6 bases and J 3 bases, with 9 bases left between them. The CDR3 runs to 13 residues. Germline V CDR1 and CDR2: SNHLY, FYNNEI. The CDR3 region is CASRQDYNQPQHF. The CDR3 nucleotides are TGTGCCAGCAGGCAAGACTACAATCAGCCCCAGCATTTT.

This clone appeared once. The CDR3 loop is CASSRGPTNEKLFF. The CDR3 DNA is TGCGCCAGCAGCCGGGGCCCCACTAATGAAAAACTGTTTTTT. This sequence joins TRBV5-1 and TRBJ1-4, with D possibly matching TRBD1 (5 bases). CDR3 size: 14 residues. Trimming removed 4 bases at V and 2 bases at J, with 9 bases between. In germline, CDR1 is SGHRS, CDR2 YFSETQ. Based on the CDR3 plus reference TRBV5-1 and TRBJ1-4, the full variable domain is KAGVTQTPRYLIKTRGQQVTLSCSPISGHRSVSWYQQTPGQGLQFLFEYFSETQRNKGNFPGRFSGRQFSNSRSEMNVSTLELGDSALYLCASSRGPTNEKLFFGSGTQLSVL.

The CDR3 coding sequence is TGTGCCTGTTCCTCTAGCGGGATAGGTGAGACCCAGTACTTC. It codes for CACSSSGIGETQYF. This chain connects TRBV6-5 to TRBJ2-5, with 9 bases fitting TRBD2. Germline trimming cut 11 bases from V and 5 bases from J; bases unmatched to any gene: 12. The CDR3 totals 14 residues. Germline-derived CDR1 and CDR2 are MNHEY and SVGAGI.

On this clone itself: Within the sample, other DNA sequences also encode this same CDR3. The chain couples TRBV18 to TRBJ2-5, with no clear D. Trimming shortened V by 1 base and J by 1 base, and 4 bases separated the two germline ends. The CDR3 extends over 13 amino acids. CDR1 is KGHSH, CDR2 LQKENI, per germline. CDR3 sequence (DNA): TGTGCCAGCTCACCACGGGCCCAAGAGACCCAGTACTTC. It translates to CASSPRAQETQYF.

The V call is TRBV10-2, the J call TRBJ1-5, with D possibly matching TRBD1 (5 bases). V was shortened by 2 bases and J by 4 bases, with 6 bases between the two germline ends. Germline V gives CDR1 WSHSY, CDR2 SAAADI. This CDR3 is built from 13 residues. The CDR3 here is CASSEGGNQPQHF. The CDR3 DNA reads TGCGCCAGCAGTGAGGGGGGGAATCAGCCCCAGCATTTT.

In this sample, this clone turned up a few times. The chain carries TRBV7-2 and TRBJ2-2; D gene ambiguous. Germline CDR1 SGHTA, CDR2 FQGNSA. Trimming pared 1 base from V and 6 bases from J, leaving 6 bases between. This CDR3 is built from 13 residues. CDR3: CASSLVVAGELFF. CDR3 in DNA: TGTGCCAGCAGCTTAGTGGTGGCCGGGGAGCTGTTTTTT.

The chain employs TRBV19 and TRBJ1-3; D might be TRBD1 (6 bases). The length of the CDR3 is 13 residues. Germline CDR1 reads LNHDA; CDR2 reads SQIVND (reference sequence). V shed 7 bases and J shed 2 bases, with 9 bases lying between them. The CDR3 reads CASKRTAGNTIYF. DNA for the CDR3: TGTGCCAGTAAGAGGACAGCTGGAAACACCATATATTTT.

The chain uses TRBV7-2 and TRBJ2-5; D uncertain. V was cut by 4 bases and J by 0 bases, with 6 bases left in between. The V gene's germline CDR1 is SGHTA and CDR2 FQGNSA. The CDR3 length is 13 residues. For the CDR3, the DNA is TGTGCCAGCAGCTCGGGCTACCAAGAGACCCAGTACTTC. Its protein is CASSSGYQETQYF.

This clone was seen a few times. The chain combines TRBV5-1 with TRBJ2-7, with D hard to call. This CDR3 is 15 amino acids long. Germline V gives CDR1 SGHRS, CDR2 YFSETQ. V shed 0 bases and J shed 0 bases, with 10 bases lying between them. The CDR3, as DNA: TGCGCCAGCAGCTTGGGTGGCAGCAGCTCCTACGAGCAGTACTTC. This encodes CASSLGGSSSYEQYF.

This sequence joins TRBV7-9 and TRBJ2-2; 8 bases agree with TRBD2. The CDR3 loop spans 13 amino acids. Germline values: CDR1 SEHNR, CDR2 FQNEAQ (reference sequence). Germline trimming cut 5 bases from V and 5 bases from J; bases unmatched to any gene: 1. The CDR3, as DNA: TGTGCCAGCAGCCCGGGGGGGACCGGGGAGCTGTTTTTT. It is translated as CASSPGGTGELFF.

The V and J genes are TRBV21-1 and TRBJ2-3; the table's D gene call, TRBD2, was not cross checked with the DNA. TRBV21-1 constitutes a pseudogene. The CDR3 length is 15 residues. The DNA for the CDR3 is TGTGCCAGCAGCAAACCGGGACTATTGAGGGATACGCAGTATTTT. Protein sequence: CASSKPGLLRDTQYF.

V gene TRBV7-1 combines with J gene TRBJ2-3; TRBD1 matches at 8 bases. TRBV7-1 is an ORF; its function is uncertain. Trimming took 4 bases from V and 5 from J; bases not matched to a gene: 5. The CDR3 has 14 amino acids. The CDR3 nucleotides are TGTGCCAGCAGCTTCCGACAGGGGATAGATACGCAGTATTTT. Translation gives CASSFRQGIDTQYF.

The V gene is TRBV5-1, the J gene TRBJ2-7; D unresolved. Germline CDR1 and CDR2: SGHRS and YFSETQ. The germline V and J ends were trimmed by 0 bases and 0 bases, with 7 bases remaining between them. The CDR3 loop spans 14 amino acids. The DNA of the CDR3 is TGCGCCAGCAGCTTGGAAGCGCACTCCTACGAGCAGTACTTC. Translating gives CASSLEAHSYEQYF.